The following is a T cell receptor beta chain sequence with its context. The antigen remains unidentified. This entry belongs to a study of cytomegalovirus exposure and HLA in healthy donors. The V and J ends lost 1 base and 6 bases respectively, with 16 bases between them. This CDR3 has 15 residues. The germline V gene has CDR1 GTSNPN and CDR2 SVGIG (reference sequence). Study-level points and caveats: In vitro confirmation showed a few CMV-associated chains to be CMV antigen specific. In a later analysis, V- and J-gene trimming of beta chains associated with a DCLRE1C missense variant, replicated independently.

Amplification used 60 Vbeta primers and 13 Jbeta primers. Assay: immunoSEQ multiplex PCR; the TCRdb copy retains only in-frame clones and omits some. The sample gives 150,000 to 200,000 clones, around nine tenths of which show up once; 1.5% to 2% is in the top ten. What was sequenced was PBMCs. The rearrangement joins TRBV30 to TRBJ1-5, with D possibly matching TRBD1 (5 bases). This sequence originates from a woman aged 18-35 years in good health and CMV-seronegative. This CDR3 reads CAWSEDSLLLQPQHF. For the CDR3, the DNA is TGTGCCTGGAGTGAAGACAGCTTACTTCTTCAGCCCCAGCATTTT. Combining the CDR3 with reference TRBV30 and TRBJ1-5 gives the whole variable domain SQTIHQWPATLVQPVGSPLSLECTVEGTSNPNLYWYRQAAGRGLQLLFYSVGIGQISSEVPQNLSASRPQDRQFILSSKKLLLSDSGFYLCAWSEDSLLLQPQHFGDGTRLSIL.